The clone carrying this T cell receptor beta chain has ten or more counts. Its specificity is unknown. This sample stems from a study of T cell repertoires in cytomegalovirus infection. Overall study: Selected CMV epitopes included recently identified HLA-C-restricted ones as well as well-studied HLA-B-restricted ones. TCR beta signatures that were public indicated CMV infection and matching HLA type.

CDR1 and CDR2 (germline): SGHVS, FNYEAQ. J gave up 0 bases and V 4 bases, and 20 bases lay outside the gene matches. The CDR3 has 22 residues. The study's findings and limits: Carriage of CMV together with the relevant HLA was identifiable through cumulative public TCR beta family frequency. There were HLA-C-restricted CMV-specific TCR beta clonotypes dominating the ex vivo response.

Each CDR3 protein is one row after TCRdb ran MiXCR on the reads. Of 700,000 to 850,000 distinct CDR3 sequences listed, approximately 29% are singletons. Sample: cultured CD8+ T cells from PBMCs, taken from culture after CMV antigen stimulation. The TCR originated in a human donor in good health (CMV status not recorded). Some clones in this sample may be carry-over from other donors' samples. The V call is TRBV7-6, the J call TRBJ2-1, with TRBD2 matching over 11 bases. The CDR3 is CASSSSSGGAGSNGLSYNEQFF. The DNA of the CDR3 is TGTGCCAGCAGCTCCAGTAGCGGGGGGGCCGGATCAAACGGCCTCTCCTACAATGAGCAGTTCTTC.